Described below is a single T cell receptor beta chain sequence and its context. Its antigen target is currently unknown. Base qualities are missing; no much larger clone stands one base away. This entry is derived from a study of radiotherapy plus CTLA-4 blockade in lung cancer (dated by TCRdb to the late 2010s). Concerning the study at large: Among the enrolled patients, about 19% had an objective response, and 25% to 35% reached disease control. General findings and caveats noted by the study authors: After treatment with radiotherapy and ipilimumab, TCR clones that originated in tumors expanded in peripheral blood. Increased serum interferon-beta after radiation, together with early dynamic changes in blood T cell clones, were reported to be the strongest predictors of response.

There are 14 amino acids in the CDR3, from cysteine to phenylalanine inclusive. Just CDR3 DNA is preserved here, 42 bases in frame from base 1. Per the germline V gene, WSHSY is the CDR1 and SAAADI is the CDR2. Trimming accounts for 4 bases at V and 2 bases at J, while the number of junction bases matched to no gene is 4. The study tested focal radiation therapy combined with CTLA-4 blockade (ipilimumab) in patients with chemo-refractory metastatic non-small-cell lung cancer. Receptor libraries were prepared by the immunoSEQ multiplex PCR assay. TCRdb re-hosts the immuneACCESS table, in-frame sequences only. Its copies lack some clones; in the studies checked, an unresolved V gene accounts for under half of them, and the cause for the rest is not known. In this sample the table shows 55,000 to 70,000 clones, over 75% of which occur a single time. 15% to 20% of the sample is taken by the ten largest.

Specimen: peripheral blood, collected from a patient treated with radiotherapy plus ipilimumab. The chain is encoded by TRBV10-2 joined to TRBJ1-2, and 7 junction bases match TRBD1. This clonotype was sampled from a human donor with non-small cell lung cancer who had a complete response to radiotherapy plus ipilimumab. Read as DNA, the sequence is TGCGCCAGCAGTGGACCGGGACAGAACTATGGCTACACCTTC. It codes for CASSGPGQNYGYTF.